This paragraph reports one TCR beta chain. Sequenced material consisted of expressed TCRB transcripts (all of the isolated RNA was reverse transcribed). Libraries were prepared by immunoSEQ multiplex PCR; TCRdb keeps only in-frame clonotypes and omits some of them. Of 300,000 to 400,000 clones in the sample, around 7.6% are singletons; the top ten hold 0.44%. The sample originates from a study of beta chain features in type 1 diabetes. The CDR3 consists of 16 residues. In germline, CDR1 is MDHEN, CDR2 SYDVKM. Trimming at V came to 6 bases and at J to 2 bases, leaving 4 bases not matched to a gene. The source material was central memory CD4+ T cells from blood. The TCR was taken from a woman under 30 in good health. The chain joins TRBV28 to TRBJ2-1; 13 bases fit TRBD2. The CDR3 DNA follows: TGTGCCAGCAGCCGGACTAGCGGGAGTCCCTACAATGAGCAGTTCTTC. Translated: CASSRTSGSPYNEQFF.